The 32 T cell receptor beta chains presented below share a single source sample, sequenced in a study of shared clonotypes between healthy human individuals. Some clones are missing from TCRdb's copy, which holds only in-frame ones; the method was immunoSEQ multiplex PCR. This table has about 2,100,000 clones, just over 90% appearing once. CD45RO-negative, CCR7-selected cells formed the naive CD8 fraction, which excluded terminally differentiated effector memory CD45RA+ cells. Sequenced sample: naive CD8+ T cells from PBMCs. These receptors were taken from a man between 18 and 29 years old in good health. Some clones in this sample may be carry-over from other donors' samples.

This chain connects TRBV28 to TRBJ2-7; TRBD2 matches 10 bases. CDR1 is MDHEN, CDR2 SYDVKM, per germline. There are 15 residues in the CDR3. Trimming took 5 bases from V and 4 from J; bases not matched to a gene: 8. CDR3 loop: CASSLKAGGRYEQYF. CDR3 DNA: TGTGCCAGCAGTCTCAAAGCGGGAGGGAGATACGAGCAGTACTTC.

Here the CDR3 DNA reads TGTGCCAGCAGTTACTACGATCCGGGACAGGGGAATGGCTACACCTTC. Encoded protein: CASSYYDPGQGNGYTF. The chain has TRBV6-5 and TRBJ1-2, with 10 bases fitting TRBD1. The CDR3 is 16 amino acids. V lost 1 base, J lost 6 bases, and 8 bases stayed unmatched. The germline V gene has CDR1 MNHEY and CDR2 SVGAGI.

The V gene is TRBV6-6, the J gene TRBJ1-5; maybe TRBD1 (6 bases). V was cut by 6 bases and J by 5 bases, with 14 bases left in between. CDR3 size: 14 residues. In germline, CDR1 is MNHNY, CDR2 SVGAGI (reference sequence). This CDR3 reads CASRMTGAYQPQHF. As DNA, the CDR3 is TGTGCCAGCAGGATGACAGGCGCTTATCAGCCCCAGCATTTT.

The V gene is TRBV6-1, the J gene TRBJ2-7, with TRBD2 matching 10 bases. Germline V CDR1 and CDR2: MNHNS, SASEGT. The CDR3 runs 15 residues. V shed 3 bases and J 3 bases; nucleotides not matched to a gene: 5. CDR3 amino acids: CASSETSGFYYEQYF. The DNA of the CDR3 is TGTGCCAGCAGTGAGACTAGCGGGTTTTACTACGAGCAGTACTTC.

V usage is TRBV5-1 and J usage is TRBJ2-3; 10 positions match TRBD1. From germline, CDR1 is SGHRS and CDR2 YFSETQ. The CDR3 extends over 15 amino acids. J lost 1 base, V lost 5 bases, and 4 bases had no gene match. The CDR3 region has the DNA TGCGCCAGCAGTCCGGGACAGGGGCGCACAGATACGCAGTATTTT. Translating it yields CASSPGQGRTDTQYF.

The chain combines TRBV18 with TRBJ2-7, with 12 bases matching TRBD2. The CDR3 runs to 18 residues. Germline V lookup: CDR1 KGHSH, CDR2 LQKENI. V lost 6 bases and J lost 2; bases outside the gene matches: 14. As DNA, the CDR3 is TGTGCCAGCTCGCCTTGGGTGACTAGCGGGAGCCCTACCTACGAGCAGTACTTC. Its protein is CASSPWVTSGSPTYEQYF.

The rearrangement joins TRBV19 to TRBJ1-1; D is uncertain. The CDR3 loop spans 14 amino acids. CDR1 and CDR2 from the germline V gene are LNHDA and SQIVND (reference sequence). The V and J ends lost 4 bases and 4 bases respectively, with 13 bases between them. The CDR3 region is CASSKRGSSTEAFF. The CDR3 nucleotides are TGTGCCAGTAGTAAGCGAGGCTCAAGCACTGAAGCTTTCTTT.

J is TRBJ1-1 and V is TRBV28; TRBD1 agrees at 8 bases. Germline loops: CDR1 MDHEN, CDR2 SYDVKM. The CDR3 runs to 14 residues. J gave up 4 bases and V 7 bases, and 8 bases lay outside the gene matches. The CDR3 loop reads CASTFRGRGTEAFF. The CDR3 coding sequence is TGTGCCAGCACCTTCAGGGGGCGAGGCACTGAAGCTTTCTTT.

This rearrangement joins TRBV30 to TRBJ2-2; no clear D. This CDR3 spans 12 amino acids. V lost 5 bases and J 5 bases, leaving 9 bases between the germline ends. Germline V CDR1 and CDR2: GTSNPN, SVGIG (reference sequence). CDR3 amino acids: CAWLGTTGELFF. The CDR3 DNA reads as TGTGCCTGGCTCGGAACGACCGGGGAGCTGTTTTTT.

The chain couples TRBV28 to TRBJ2-2; D may be TRBD1 (6 bases). CDR1 is MDHEN, CDR2 SYDVKM, per germline. The CDR3 has 16 amino acids. Trimming took 2 bases from V and 0 from J, leaving 10 bases between them. As DNA, the CDR3 is TGTGCCAGCAGTTTAATCCCAGGGGCGAACACCGGGGAGCTGTTTTTT. It translates to CASSLIPGANTGELFF.

This chain joins TRBV7-8 and TRBJ2-1; 9 bases are a match to TRBD2. Trimming cost V 1 base and J 8 bases; bases outside gene matches: 9. The length of the CDR3 is 16 residues. CDR1 SGHVS and CDR2 FQNEAQ come from the germline V gene. CDR3 nucleotides: TGTGCCAGCAGCTTAGTAGGCGGGAGGGCCTTAGATGAGCAGTTCTTC. As protein: CASSLVGGRALDEQFF.

V and J are TRBV4-3 and TRBJ2-7, with D possibly TRBD1 on 6 matching bases. This CDR3 spans 14 amino acids. Trimming left V 1 base short and J 6 bases short, with 13 bases between. CDR1 is LGHNA and CDR2 is YSLEER in the germline V gene. The CDR3 sequence is CASSQVGYRAEQYF. Written as DNA, the CDR3 is TGCGCCAGCAGCCAAGTGGGATACAGGGCCGAGCAGTACTTC.

V gene TRBV7-9 combines with J gene TRBJ2-3; D gene ambiguous. The CDR3 is made up of 12 amino acids. The V gene's germline CDR1 is SEHNR and CDR2 FQNEAQ (reference sequence). Trimming took 5 bases from V and 11 from J, leaving 14 bases between them. The chain's CDR3 is CASSPDRNLQYF. CDR3 bases: TGTGCCAGCAGCCCAGACCGAAATCTGCAGTATTTT.

V gene TRBV7-9 combines with J gene TRBJ2-1, with D perhaps TRBD1 (6 bases). Germline assignment: CDR1 SEHNR and CDR2 FQNEAQ (reference sequence). CDR3 length: 15 residues. The germline V and J ends were trimmed by 2 bases and 3 bases, with 11 bases remaining between them. The CDR3 nucleotides read TGTGCCAGCAGCTTAAACGACAGGATCTACAATGAGCAGTTCTTC. This sequence encodes CASSLNDRIYNEQFF.

The chain couples TRBV14 to TRBJ2-5; no clear D gene. The CDR3 totals 15 residues. Germline assignment: CDR1 SGHDN and CDR2 FVKESK. Trimming shortened V by 5 bases and J by 3 bases, and 16 bases separated the two germline ends. This CDR3 is CASSEPRRTKETQYF. The CDR3 coding sequence is TGTGCCAGCAGCGAACCCCGGCGGACGAAAGAGACCCAGTACTTC. Full variable domain (remainder filled in from reference TRBV14 and TRBJ2-5): EAGVTQFPSHSVIEKGQTVTLRCDPISGHDNLYWYRRVMGKEIKFLLHFVKESKQDESGMPNNRFLAERTGGTYSTLKVQPAELEDSGVYFCASSEPRRTKETQYFGPGTRLLVL.

V gene TRBV18 combines with J gene TRBJ1-5, with D perhaps TRBD1 (6 bases). Trimming stripped 3 bases from V and 2 bases from J, with 8 bases between. The germline V gene has CDR1 KGHSH and CDR2 LQKENI. The CDR3 is 14 residues long. The CDR3 loop reads CASSPKGGNQPQHF. The CDR3 DNA reads TGTGCCAGCTCACCTAAGGGGGGCAATCAGCCCCAGCATTTT.

About this clone: Different DNA sequences within this sample yield the same CDR3. The chain is built from TRBV27 and TRBJ2-1; no clear D. Deletions cut 3 bases from V and 10 bases from J, with 7 bases between. The CDR3 runs to 11 residues. The germline CDR1 and CDR2 sequences are MNHEY and SMNVEV (reference sequence). CDR3 loop: CASSFFGEQFF. The DNA for the CDR3 is TGTGCCAGCAGTTTTTTCGGCGAGCAGTTCTTC.

The chain couples TRBV10-3 to TRBJ2-1; TRBD2 agrees at 14 bases. Germline CDR1 and CDR2: ENHRY and SYGVKD. The CDR3 runs to 17 residues. V was pared by 6 bases and J by 3 bases, with 7 bases of the junction left unmatched. CDR3 amino acids: CAISRLAGGQGYNEQFF. The CDR3 region has the DNA TGTGCCATCAGCAGACTAGCGGGAGGGCAAGGCTACAATGAGCAGTTCTTC.

This chain uses TRBV21-1 with TRBJ2-7; no check of the table's D call, TRBD2, against the DNA was made. TRBV21-1 is assigned pseudogene status. The CDR3 has 15 residues. Here the CDR3 DNA reads TGTGCCAGCAGCAAACCGGGAGCGGGAGCCTACGAGCAGTACTTC. This gives the protein CASSKPGAGAYEQYF.

The V call is TRBV10-3, the J call TRBJ2-5; D is unclear. The CDR3 runs to 14 residues. Germline lookup yields CDR1 ENHRY and CDR2 SYGVKD. V lost 0 bases and J 5 bases, leaving 10 bases between the germline ends. The CDR3 sequence: CAISESGHRETQYF. DNA for the CDR3: TGTGCCATCAGTGAGTCCGGGCACCGGGAGACCCAGTACTTC.

In this sample, this clone turned up once. The V gene is TRBV27, the J gene TRBJ2-1; D may be TRBD2 (6 bases). V was pared by 9 bases and J by 1 base, with 19 bases between. Germline V lookup: CDR1 MNHEY, CDR2 SMNVEV (reference sequence). The CDR3 sequence is 16 residues long. The DNA for the CDR3 is TGTGCCAGTCGAGACCACCCGGGAGCGTCCTACAATGAGCAGTTCTTC. Protein product: CASRDHPGASYNEQFF.

The V gene is TRBV14, the J gene TRBJ2-3; D gene uncertain. V was pared by 1 base and J by 2 bases, with 10 bases between. This CDR3 region has 15 residues. The germline V gene has CDR1 SGHDN and CDR2 FVKESK. The CDR3 DNA follows: TGTGCCAGCAGCCAAGGGGTCAGCACCACAGATACGCAGTATTTT. This translates into CASSQGVSTTDTQYF.

The chain links TRBV7-6 to TRBJ2-5, with TRBD1 matching 7 bases. CDR1 SGHVS and CDR2 FNYEAQ come from the germline V gene. V lost 1 base to trimming and J lost 2 bases; unmatched junction nucleotides: 7. This CDR3 has 16 residues. The CDR3 DNA reads as TGTGCCAGCAGCTTAGAAGGGACAGCTTATCAAGAGACCCAGTACTTC. This encodes CASSLEGTAYQETQYF.

The sample holds one count of this clone. The chain carries TRBV29-1 and TRBJ1-1, with a tentative D call TRBD1 (6 bases). CDR1 is SQVTM, CDR2 ANQGSEA, per germline. V was shortened by 1 base and J by 2 bases, with 17 bases between the two germline ends. This CDR3 has 16 residues. The CDR3, as DNA: TGCAGCGTTGAAGGGGTGACAGGTCTGGTAAACACTGAAGCTTTCTTT. This translates into CSVEGVTGLVNTEAFF.

V usage is TRBV29-1 and J usage is TRBJ2-6; D is ambiguous. Germline CDR1 reads SQVTM; CDR2 reads ANQGSEA. The V and J ends lost 4 bases and 0 bases respectively, with 13 bases between them. This CDR3 is 16 amino acids long. CDR3 in amino acids: CSVAAHYPSGANVLTF. The CDR3 coding sequence is TGCAGCGTTGCGGCTCACTACCCCTCTGGGGCCAACGTCCTGACTTTC.

The chain joins TRBV2 to TRBJ1-5; TRBD1 aligns across 9 bases. The germline V gene encodes CDR1 SNHLY and CDR2 FYNNEI. The CDR3 is 15 amino acids. V was clipped by 6 bases and J by 6 bases; unmatched bases: 9. DNA for the CDR3: TGTGCCAGCAGGTCTACAGGGGGCGCGGCTCAGCCCCAGCATTTT. Protein product: CASRSTGGAAQPQHF.

The rearrangement joins TRBV5-6 to TRBJ1-1; D not certain. The V and J ends lost 7 bases and 7 bases respectively, with 17 bases between them. Germline V gene lookup returns CDR1 SGHDT and CDR2 YYEEEE. The CDR3 length is 13 residues. DNA for the CDR3: TGTGCCAGCGGAGTTTGGGAGTCGGATGAAGCTTTCTTT. Protein product: CASGVWESDEAFF.

This clone appeared once. The chain links TRBV6-5 to TRBJ1-3, with TRBD1 matching 9 bases. Germline assignment: CDR1 MNHEY and CDR2 SVGAGI. V trimming: 8 bases; J trimming: 4 bases; junction bases outside the gene matches: 9. The CDR3 is 15 residues long. CDR3 sequence (DNA): TGTGCCAGCGGGGACAGGGTTTCTTCCGGAAACACCATATATTTT. Its protein is CASGDRVSSGNTIYF.

The V gene is TRBV7-9, the J gene TRBJ2-1; TRBD2 might be the D (5 bases). V lost 3 bases and J 0 bases, leaving 9 bases between the germline ends. This CDR3 is built from 15 residues. From germline, CDR1 is SEHNR and CDR2 FQNEAQ (reference sequence). This CDR3 is CASSLTGSSYNEQFF. DNA of the CDR3: TGTGCCAGCAGCTTGACGGGAAGCTCCTACAATGAGCAGTTCTTC.

This clone has a single count. The chain joins TRBV13 to TRBJ2-7; D might be TRBD2 (5 bases). The CDR3 loop spans 12 amino acids. V was cut by 5 bases and J by 7 bases, with 12 bases left in between. Germline assignment: CDR1 PRHDT and CDR2 FYEKMQ (reference sequence). Here the CDR3 reads CASSPASYEQYF. The CDR3 coding sequence is TGTGCCAGCAGCCCCGCTAGCTATGAGCAGTACTTC.

CDR3 nucleotide sequence: TGTGCCAGCAGCGCTAACCAACAAACAGGGGGACGAGGCTACACCTTC. Protein: CASSANQQTGGRGYTF. This chain joins TRBV9 and TRBJ1-2; TRBD1 aligns across 8 bases. From germline, CDR1 is SGDLS and CDR2 YYNGEE. The CDR3 is 16 residues long. The junction had 15 bases not matched to a gene; V was cut back by 3 bases and J by 8 bases.

The chain is built from TRBV27 and TRBJ1-1; D gene unclear. CDR1 MNHEY and CDR2 SMNVEV come from the germline V gene (reference sequence). The CDR3 contains 17 residues. V dropped 1 base and J dropped 0 bases, with 15 bases sitting between them. The CDR3 loop reads CASSLYFGYGLNTEAFF. For the CDR3, the DNA is TGTGCCAGCAGTTTATATTTTGGTTACGGACTGAACACTGAAGCTTTCTTT.